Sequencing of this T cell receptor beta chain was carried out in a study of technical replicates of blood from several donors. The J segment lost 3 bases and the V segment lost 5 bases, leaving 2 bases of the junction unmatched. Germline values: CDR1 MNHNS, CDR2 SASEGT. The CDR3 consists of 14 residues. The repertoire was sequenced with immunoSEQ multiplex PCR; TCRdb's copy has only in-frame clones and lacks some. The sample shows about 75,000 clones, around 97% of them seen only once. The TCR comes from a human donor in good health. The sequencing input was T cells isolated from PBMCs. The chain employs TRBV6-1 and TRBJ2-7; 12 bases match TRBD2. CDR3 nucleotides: TGTGCCAGCAGTCCGACTAGCGGGGGCTACGAGCAGTACTTC. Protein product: CASSPTSGGYEQYF.